This T cell receptor beta chain was captured in a study of blood T cell repertoires in COVID-19. As for the study in general: Collection of acute and convalescent COVID-19 samples took place in the United States, Italy and Spain. PBMCs, B-cell-depleted T cells, or T cells were the source of the cDNA or gDNA that made up the material.

The CDR3 extends over 16 amino acids. Germline V gives CDR1 SGHRS, CDR2 YFSETQ. Trimming removed 6 bases from V and 4 bases from J; junction bases left unmatched: 8. Study processing details: Amplification from reference gene primers served as the basis for estimated nucleated cell counts. Sequenced by immunoSEQ multiplex PCR; TCRdb stores in-frame clones only, minus some. The DNA gave D and trimming, while V, J and clone size come from that table. The sample shows roughly 290,000 clones, about 85% of them seen only once. The receptor's source is a woman between 45 and 60 years old with active or convalescent COVID-19. Sequencing used peripheral blood. J is TRBJ2-2 and V is TRBV5-1; TRBD2 matches at 11 bases. The CDR3 loop is CASTPLAGAVTGELFF. For the CDR3, the DNA is TGCGCCAGCACCCCACTAGCGGGAGCGGTCACCGGGGAGCTGTTTTTT.